This T cell receptor (beta chain) derives from a study of CXCR3-negative and CXCR3-positive naive CD8 T cells (dated by TCRdb to the late 2010s). Regarding the study in general: In total, roughly 140 million TRB reads were obtained, which works out to roughly 1.5 +/- 0.3 million reads per library. For the TRBV-TRBJ cluster analysis, the naive subsets came from 5 donors, while the memory cells came from 3 donors. The diversity and physicochemical repertoire analyses included some 11 donors pooled from two independent experiments.

Each CD8+ T cell subset was flow-sorted in triplicate, and 250,000 to 350,000 cells per subset were placed directly into RLT lysis buffer. Naive CD8+ T cells were defined stringently as CD45RO-CCR7+CD27+CD95- to exclude memory contaminants. Using standard density gradient centrifugation, peripheral blood mononuclear cells were isolated from buffy coats. Naive CXCR3-negative and CXCR3-positive CD8+ T cells were flow-sorted using a FACSAria III. An RNeasy Mini Kit was used to extract total RNA from the sorted cells. Details on this clonotype: It has no known antigen specificity.

The reads were generated on a NextSeq 550. The Human TCR Profiling Kit (MiLaboratory) was used to make UMI-labeled 5' RACE TRB cDNA libraries. cDNA synthesis used the entire amount of extracted RNA, and PCR amplification then used the entire amount of cDNA produced. Libraries were prepared in parallel with an identical number of PCR cycles. The authors' pipeline ran thus. With a minimum of two reads required per UMI, MIGEC and MiXCR pulled out about 52,000 +/- 9,100 unique UMI-labeled TRB cDNA molecules from each library. An average of roughly 40,000 +/- 10,000 functional in-frame TRB CDR3 nucleotide clonotypes without stop codons was found per library. After downsampling to 5000 UMI-labeled TRB molecules per sample, diversity metrics, including normalized Shannon-Wiener and Chao1, were computed in VDJtools. VDJtools computed clonotype-size-weighted physicochemical properties of the central five CDR3 residues: interaction energy, strength, volume and Kidera factor 4. TCRdb reprocessed the reads and provides one entry for every CDR3 protein sequence; no DNA is given. TCRdb, rather than the study authors, made the V and J calls. This sample's table carries around 50,000 distinct CDR3 sequences. Clones ranked in the top ten supply approximately 1.5% of the sample.

Reading from cysteine to phenylalanine, the CDR3 counts 14 amino acids. No DNA is listed. Points the paper makes about the study in general: TRB CDR3s from CXCR3-positive naive cells showed higher hydrophobicity (lower Kidera factor 4), lower energy, and higher strength and volume indices than CXCR3-negative naive cells. Both naive subsets had comparably high repertoire diversity, while memory CD8+ T cells had much lower repertoire diversity. Similar TRBV-TRBJ usage was shown by naive CXCR3-negative and CXCR3-positive cells from the same donor, whereas distinct patterns were shown by memory cells. Because surface CD5, which has been linked to self-reactivity in mice, was comparable between naive subsets, TCR interaction strength was also inferred from TRB CDR3 physicochemical properties. Freshly isolated PBMCs were used for most assays because CXCR3 expression partially decreased after cryopreservation.

This chain joins TRBV12-3 or TRBV12-4 to TRBJ2-7; the TCRdb D gene call, TRBD1, has no DNA to confirm it. This receptor was identified in a human donor in good health. Some clones in this sample may be carry-over from other donors' samples. The sample taken for sequencing was naive CXCR3- CD8+ T cells from blood. The sample's cell subset or site, from its label and the paper: CD45RO-CCR7+CD27+CD95- naive CD8+ T cells lacking CXCR3 (TNR3-). Here the CDR3 is given as CASSLRGLSYEQYF.